Listed below are T cell receptor beta chains from one sample, sequenced in a study of blood T cell repertoires in COVID-19. Clones were read by immunoSEQ multiplex PCR, and TCRdb kept only the in-frame ones, dropping some. The sample shows about 210,000 clones, 83% of them seen only once. The specimen was peripheral blood. The receptors were sampled from a man over 45 with active or convalescent COVID-19. Both conserved end residues are part of each CDR3. The order of the fields is J gene, clone size, D gene, V gene, CDR3 protein. The D gene is left open where the match is weak. Clone size is stated in some rows and not others, as once, few, many or a class when expanded.

J gene: TRBJ1-1
clone size: .
D gene: .
V gene: TRBV30
CDR3 protein: CAWSPPPLRAENTEAFF

J gene: TRBJ2-3
clone size: few
D gene: TRBD2
V gene: TRBV20-1
CDR3 protein: CSASLGLAGGADTQYF

J gene: TRBJ2-5
clone size: .
D gene: .
V gene: TRBV5-1
CDR3 protein: CASSLGVKETQYF

J gene: TRBJ1-1
clone size: .
D gene: .
V gene: TRBV9
CDR3 protein: CASSVASGALNTEAFF

J gene: TRBJ2-7
clone size: .
D gene: TRBD1
V gene: TRBV3-1/TRBV3-2
CDR3 protein: CASSGPWTGYEQYF

J gene: TRBJ2-3
clone size: .
D gene: TRBD2
V gene: TRBV19
CDR3 protein: CASSLGGGSTDTQYF

J gene: TRBJ2-5
clone size: few
D gene: .
V gene: TRBV9
CDR3 protein: CASSVGLAIETQYF

J gene: TRBJ2-1
clone size: .
D gene: TRBD2
V gene: TRBV7-2
CDR3 protein: CASSLILAGGLSFNEQFF

J gene: TRBJ1-4
clone size: .
D gene: TRBD1
V gene: TRBV9
CDR3 protein: CASSPDPPGQGYEKLFF

J gene: TRBJ1-2
clone size: .
D gene: .
V gene: TRBV18
CDR3 protein: CASSPEDIDQANYGYTF

J gene: TRBJ1-1
clone size: .
D gene: .
V gene: TRBV6-1
CDR3 protein: CASSEVGGLGEAFF

J gene: TRBJ1-5
clone size: .
D gene: TRBD1
V gene: TRBV28
CDR3 protein: CASSLGGGQDQPQHF

J gene: TRBJ2-5
clone size: .
D gene: TRBD1
V gene: TRBV5-1
CDR3 protein: CAGRQGDGETQYF

J gene: TRBJ2-1
clone size: .
D gene: .
V gene: TRBV19
CDR3 protein: CASKEAGFYNEQFF

J gene: TRBJ2-7
clone size: few
D gene: .
V gene: TRBV6-1
CDR3 protein: CASSEDGTGWAEQYF

J gene: TRBJ1-1
clone size: .
D gene: .
V gene: TRBV5-1
CDR3 protein: CASSPDTTNTEAFF

J gene: TRBJ2-5
clone size: .
D gene: .
V gene: TRBV5-4
CDR3 protein: CASSLWRQETQYF

J gene: TRBJ2-1
clone size: few
D gene: .
V gene: TRBV7-2
CDR3 protein: CASSPFRGNEQFF

J gene: TRBJ1-4
clone size: .
D gene: .
V gene: TRBV5-1
CDR3 protein: CASSWGGLTSEGLNEKLFF

J gene: TRBJ2-1
clone size: .
D gene: TRBD1
V gene: TRBV6-2/TRBV6-3
CDR3 protein: CASSRTGGWSNEQFF

J gene: TRBJ2-5
clone size: once
D gene: .
V gene: TRBV6-2/TRBV6-3
CDR3 protein: CASSPLAETQYF

J gene: TRBJ2-2
clone size: .
D gene: .
V gene: TRBV7-8
CDR3 protein: CASRSTIRGGELFF

J gene: TRBJ1-2
clone size: .
D gene: TRBD1
V gene: TRBV5-1
CDR3 protein: CASSLEPQDRVAYGYTF

J gene: TRBJ2-2
clone size: .
D gene: TRBD1
V gene: TRBV4-2
CDR3 protein: CASSREGTGGVTGELFF

J gene: TRBJ1-6
clone size: .
D gene: .
V gene: TRBV3-1/TRBV3-2
CDR3 protein: CASSPVNSPLHF

J gene: TRBJ1-2
clone size: .
D gene: .
V gene: TRBV12-3/TRBV12-4
CDR3 protein: CASSGQLYGYTF

J gene: TRBJ1-2
clone size: .
D gene: TRBD1
V gene: TRBV27
CDR3 protein: CASSFRGARGYTF

J gene: TRBJ1-4
clone size: .
D gene: .
V gene: TRBV2
CDR3 protein: CASSELGEKLFF

J gene: TRBJ1-2
clone size: .
D gene: .
V gene: TRBV7-9
CDR3 protein: CASSSPGTSRGGYTF